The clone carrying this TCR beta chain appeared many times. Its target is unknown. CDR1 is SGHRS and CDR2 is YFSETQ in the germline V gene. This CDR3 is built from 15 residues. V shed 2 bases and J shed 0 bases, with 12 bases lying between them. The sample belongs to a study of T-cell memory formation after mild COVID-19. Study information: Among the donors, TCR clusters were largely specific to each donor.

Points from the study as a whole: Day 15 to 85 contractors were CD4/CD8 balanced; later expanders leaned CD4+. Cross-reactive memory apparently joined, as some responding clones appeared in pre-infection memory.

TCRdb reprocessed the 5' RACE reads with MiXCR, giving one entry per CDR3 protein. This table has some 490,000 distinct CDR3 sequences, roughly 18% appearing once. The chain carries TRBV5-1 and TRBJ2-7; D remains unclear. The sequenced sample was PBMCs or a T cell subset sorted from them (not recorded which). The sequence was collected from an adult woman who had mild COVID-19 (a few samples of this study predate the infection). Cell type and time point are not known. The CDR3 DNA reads TGCGCCAGCAGCTTCGTACAGTGGAGCTCCTACGAGCAGTACTTC. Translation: CASSFVQWSSYEQYF.